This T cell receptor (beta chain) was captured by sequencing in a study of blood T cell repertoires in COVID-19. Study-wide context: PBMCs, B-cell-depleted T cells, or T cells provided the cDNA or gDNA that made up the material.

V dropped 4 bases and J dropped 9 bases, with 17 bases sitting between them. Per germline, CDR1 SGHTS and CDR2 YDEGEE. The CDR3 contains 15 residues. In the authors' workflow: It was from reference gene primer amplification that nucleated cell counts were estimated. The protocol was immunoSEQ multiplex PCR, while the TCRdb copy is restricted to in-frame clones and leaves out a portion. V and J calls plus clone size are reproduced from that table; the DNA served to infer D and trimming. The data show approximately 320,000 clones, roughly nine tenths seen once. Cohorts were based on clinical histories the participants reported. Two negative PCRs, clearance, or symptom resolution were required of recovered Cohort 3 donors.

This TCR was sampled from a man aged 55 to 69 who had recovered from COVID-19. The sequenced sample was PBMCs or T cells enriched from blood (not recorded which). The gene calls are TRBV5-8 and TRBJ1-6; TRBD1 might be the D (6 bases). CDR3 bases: TGTGCCAGCAGCCGGAACAGGGTGCTCGGTTCACCCCTCCACTTT. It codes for CASSRNRVLGSPLHF.